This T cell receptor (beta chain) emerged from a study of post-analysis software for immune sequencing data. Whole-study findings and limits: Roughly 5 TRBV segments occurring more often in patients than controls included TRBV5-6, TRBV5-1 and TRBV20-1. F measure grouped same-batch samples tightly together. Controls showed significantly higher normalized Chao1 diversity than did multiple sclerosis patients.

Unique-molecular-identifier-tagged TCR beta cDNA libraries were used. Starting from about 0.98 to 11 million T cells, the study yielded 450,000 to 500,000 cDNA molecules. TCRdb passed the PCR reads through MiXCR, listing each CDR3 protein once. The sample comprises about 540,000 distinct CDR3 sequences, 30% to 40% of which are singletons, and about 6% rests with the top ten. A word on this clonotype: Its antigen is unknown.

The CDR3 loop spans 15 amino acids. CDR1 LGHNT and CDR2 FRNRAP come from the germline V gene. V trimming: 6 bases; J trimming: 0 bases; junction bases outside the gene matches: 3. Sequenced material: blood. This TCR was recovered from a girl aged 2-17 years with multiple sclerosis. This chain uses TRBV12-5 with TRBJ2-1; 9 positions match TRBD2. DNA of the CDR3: TGTGCTAGTGGCCTAGCGGGGAGCTCCTACAATGAGCAGTTCTTC. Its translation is CASGLAGSSYNEQFF.